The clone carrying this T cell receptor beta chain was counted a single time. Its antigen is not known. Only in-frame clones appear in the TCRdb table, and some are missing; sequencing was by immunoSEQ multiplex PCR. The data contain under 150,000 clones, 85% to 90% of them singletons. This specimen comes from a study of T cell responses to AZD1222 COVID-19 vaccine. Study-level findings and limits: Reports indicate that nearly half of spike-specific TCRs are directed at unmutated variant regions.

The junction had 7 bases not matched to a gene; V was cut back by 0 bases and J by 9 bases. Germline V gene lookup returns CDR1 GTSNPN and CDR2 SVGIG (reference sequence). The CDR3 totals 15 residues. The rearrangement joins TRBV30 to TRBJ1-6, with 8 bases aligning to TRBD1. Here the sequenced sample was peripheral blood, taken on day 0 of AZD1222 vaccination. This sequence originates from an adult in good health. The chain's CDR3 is CAWSVLVQGGSPLHF. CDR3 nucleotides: TGTGCCTGGAGTGTACTGGTACAGGGGGGTTCACCCCTCCACTTT.